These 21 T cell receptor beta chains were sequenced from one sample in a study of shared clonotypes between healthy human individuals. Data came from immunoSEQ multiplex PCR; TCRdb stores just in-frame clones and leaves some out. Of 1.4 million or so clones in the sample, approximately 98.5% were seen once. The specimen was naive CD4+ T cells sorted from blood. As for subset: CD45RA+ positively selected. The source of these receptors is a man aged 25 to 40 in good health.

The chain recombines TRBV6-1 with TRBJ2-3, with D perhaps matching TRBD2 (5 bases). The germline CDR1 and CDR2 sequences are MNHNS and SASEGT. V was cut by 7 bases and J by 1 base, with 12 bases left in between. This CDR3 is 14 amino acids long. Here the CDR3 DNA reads TGTGCCAGCACGAGGGAAGAGGGCACAGATACGCAGTATTTT. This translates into CASTREEGTDTQYF.

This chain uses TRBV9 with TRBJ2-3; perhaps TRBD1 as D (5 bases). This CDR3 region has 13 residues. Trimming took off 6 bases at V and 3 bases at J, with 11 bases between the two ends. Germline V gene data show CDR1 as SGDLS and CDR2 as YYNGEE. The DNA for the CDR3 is TGTGCCAGCAAACGGCCAGGGACAGATACGCAGTATTTT. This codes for CASKRPGTDTQYF. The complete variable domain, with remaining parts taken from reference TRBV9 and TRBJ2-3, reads DSGVTQTPKHLITATGQRVTLRCSPRSGDLSVYWYQQSLDQGLQFLIQYYNGEERAKGNILERFSAQQFPDLHSELNLSSLELGDSALYFCASKRPGTDTQYFGPGTRLTVL.

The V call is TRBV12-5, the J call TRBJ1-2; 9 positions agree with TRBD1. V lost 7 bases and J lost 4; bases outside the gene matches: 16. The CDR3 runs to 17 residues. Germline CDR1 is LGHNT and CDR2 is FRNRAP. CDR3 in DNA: TGTGCTAGTGCCCCGGGACAGGGAGTCGCGCGGGGCTATGGCTACACCTTC. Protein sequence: CASAPGQGVARGYGYTF. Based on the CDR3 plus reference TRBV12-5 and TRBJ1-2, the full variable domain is DARVTQTPRHKVTEMGQEVTMRCQPILGHNTVFWYRQTMMQGLELLAYFRNRAPLDDSGMPKDRFSAEMPDATLATLKIQPSEPRDSAVYFCASAPGQGVARGYGYTFGSGTRLTVV.

The CDR3 spells CASSRQGGGSETQYF. The CDR3 DNA is TGTGCCAGCAGTCGCCAGGGAGGGGGTTCCGAGACCCAGTACTTC. V is TRBV27 and J is TRBJ2-5, with a tentative D call TRBD2 (7 bases). This CDR3 region has 15 residues. Germline V gene sequence: CDR1 MNHEY, CDR2 SMNVEV (reference sequence). V gave up 5 bases and J gave up 5 bases, with 18 bases separating them.

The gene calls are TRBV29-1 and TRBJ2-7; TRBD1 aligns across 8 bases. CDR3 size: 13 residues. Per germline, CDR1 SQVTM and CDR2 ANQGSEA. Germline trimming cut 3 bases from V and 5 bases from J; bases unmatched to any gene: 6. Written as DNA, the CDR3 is TGCAGCGTTGACGGACAGGGAGTACACGAGCAGTACTTC. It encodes CSVDGQGVHEQYF.

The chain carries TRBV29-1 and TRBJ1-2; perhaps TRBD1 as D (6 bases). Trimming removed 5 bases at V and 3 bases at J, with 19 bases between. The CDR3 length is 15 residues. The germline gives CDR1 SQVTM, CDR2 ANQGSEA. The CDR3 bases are TGCAGCGTTCGTTTGTGGGGGCCACGCGACTATGGCTACACCTTC. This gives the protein CSVRLWGPRDYGYTF.

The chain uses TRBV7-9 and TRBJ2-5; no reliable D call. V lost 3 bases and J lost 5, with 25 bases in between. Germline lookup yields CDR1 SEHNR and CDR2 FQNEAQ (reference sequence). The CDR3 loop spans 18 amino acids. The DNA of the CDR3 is TGTGCCAGCAGCTTTGAGACACTATCTCCCACGGCCAGGGAGACCCAGTACTTC. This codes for CASSFETLSPTARETQYF.

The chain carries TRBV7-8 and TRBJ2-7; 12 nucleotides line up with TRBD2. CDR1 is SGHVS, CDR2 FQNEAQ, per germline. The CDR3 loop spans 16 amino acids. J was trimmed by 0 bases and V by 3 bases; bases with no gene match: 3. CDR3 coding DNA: TGTGCCAGCAGCTTCCTAGCGGGAGGGAGCTCCTACGAGCAGTACTTC. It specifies CASSFLAGGSSYEQYF. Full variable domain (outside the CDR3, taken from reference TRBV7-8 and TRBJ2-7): GAGVSQSPRYKVAKRGQDVALRCDPISGHVSLFWYQQALGQGPEFLTYFQNEAQLDKSGLPSDRFFAERPEGSVSTLKIQRTQQEDSAVYLCASSFLAGGSSYEQYFGPGTRLTVT.

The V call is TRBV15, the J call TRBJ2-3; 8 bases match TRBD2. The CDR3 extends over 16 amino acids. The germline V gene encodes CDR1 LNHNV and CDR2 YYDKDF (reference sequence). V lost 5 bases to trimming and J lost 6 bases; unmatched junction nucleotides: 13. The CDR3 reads CATSRRIGRARDTQYF. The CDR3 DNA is TGTGCCACCAGCCGCCGAATCGGGAGGGCCCGTGATACGCAGTATTTT.

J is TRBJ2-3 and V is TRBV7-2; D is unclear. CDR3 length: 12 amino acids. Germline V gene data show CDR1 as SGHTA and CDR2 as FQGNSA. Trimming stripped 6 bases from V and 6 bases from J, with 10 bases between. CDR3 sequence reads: CASRIRADTQYF. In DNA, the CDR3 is TGTGCCAGCAGAATTCGGGCGGATACGCAGTATTTT.

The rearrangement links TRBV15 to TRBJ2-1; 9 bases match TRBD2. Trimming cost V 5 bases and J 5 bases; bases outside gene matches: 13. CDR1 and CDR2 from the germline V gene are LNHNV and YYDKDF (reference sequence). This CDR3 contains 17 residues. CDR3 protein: CATSPRKPSGKNNEQFF. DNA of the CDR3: TGTGCCACCAGCCCAAGAAAACCTAGCGGGAAAAACAATGAGCAGTTCTTC.

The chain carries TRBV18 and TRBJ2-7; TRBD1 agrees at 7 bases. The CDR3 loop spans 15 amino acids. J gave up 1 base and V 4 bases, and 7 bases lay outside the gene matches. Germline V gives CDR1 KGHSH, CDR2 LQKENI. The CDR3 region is CASSLPGTVSYEQYF. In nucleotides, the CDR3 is TGTGCCAGCTCACTCCCCGGGACAGTTTCCTACGAGCAGTACTTC.

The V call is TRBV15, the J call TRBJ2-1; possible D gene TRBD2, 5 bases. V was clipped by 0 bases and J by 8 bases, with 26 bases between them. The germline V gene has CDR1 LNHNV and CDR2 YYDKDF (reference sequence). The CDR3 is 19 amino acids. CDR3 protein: CATSRDRGGLRASYHEQFF. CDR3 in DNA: TGTGCCACCAGCAGAGATCGTGGCGGGTTAAGGGCTTCATACCATGAGCAGTTCTTC.

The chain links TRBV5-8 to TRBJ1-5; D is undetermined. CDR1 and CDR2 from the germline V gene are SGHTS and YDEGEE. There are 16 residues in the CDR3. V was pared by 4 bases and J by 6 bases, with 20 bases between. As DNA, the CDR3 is TGTGCCAGCAGCCTGGCGTCGACTCTCCTTTTTCAGCCCCAGCATTTT. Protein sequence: CASSLASTLLFQPQHF.

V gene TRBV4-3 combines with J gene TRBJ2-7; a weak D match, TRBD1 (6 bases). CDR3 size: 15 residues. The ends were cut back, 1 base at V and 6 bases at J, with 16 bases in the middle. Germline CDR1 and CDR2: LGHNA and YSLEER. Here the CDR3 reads CASSQVEQGFAEQYF. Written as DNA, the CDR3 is TGCGCCAGCAGCCAAGTCGAACAGGGCTTTGCCGAGCAGTACTTC.

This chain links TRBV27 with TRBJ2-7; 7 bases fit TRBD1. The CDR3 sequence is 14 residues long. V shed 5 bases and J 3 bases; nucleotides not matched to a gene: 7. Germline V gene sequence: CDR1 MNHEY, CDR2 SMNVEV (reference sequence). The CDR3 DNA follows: TGTGCCAGCAGTCGCGGACAGGCTAACTACGAGCAGTACTTC. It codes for CASSRGQANYEQYF.

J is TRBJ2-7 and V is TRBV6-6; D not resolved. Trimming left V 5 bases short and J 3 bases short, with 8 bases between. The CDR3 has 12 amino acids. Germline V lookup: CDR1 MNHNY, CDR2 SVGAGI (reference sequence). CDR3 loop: CASSRLNYEQYF. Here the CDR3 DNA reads TGTGCCAGCAGTCGCCTCAACTACGAGCAGTACTTC.

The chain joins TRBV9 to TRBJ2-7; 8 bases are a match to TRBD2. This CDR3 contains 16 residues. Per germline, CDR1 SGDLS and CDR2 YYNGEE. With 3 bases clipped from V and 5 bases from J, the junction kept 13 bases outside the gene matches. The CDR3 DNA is TGTGCCAGCAGCGCCACCCCTCAGCGGGAGTTCAACGAGCAGTACTTC. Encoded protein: CASSATPQREFNEQYF.

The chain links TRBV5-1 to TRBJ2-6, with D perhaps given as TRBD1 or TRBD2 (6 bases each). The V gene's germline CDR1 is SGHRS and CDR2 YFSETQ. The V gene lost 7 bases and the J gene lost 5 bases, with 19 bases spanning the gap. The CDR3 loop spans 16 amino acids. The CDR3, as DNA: TGCGCCAGCGCCATAATCGGGGGCTCGAGGGCCAACGTCCTGACTTTC. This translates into CASAIIGGSRANVLTF.

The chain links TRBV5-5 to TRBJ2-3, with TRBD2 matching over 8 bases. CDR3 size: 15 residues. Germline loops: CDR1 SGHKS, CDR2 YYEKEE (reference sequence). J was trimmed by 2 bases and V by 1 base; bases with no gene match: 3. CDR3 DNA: TGTGCCAGCAGCTTGACTAGCGGACACACAGATACGCAGTATTTT. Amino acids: CASSLTSGHTDTQYF.

The CDR3 bases are TGTGCCAGCAGTGAAGTAATGGTTTACGAGCAGTACTTC. Translated, it gives CASSEVMVYEQYF. The chain is built from TRBV6-1 and TRBJ2-7; D not certain. V gave up 1 base and J gave up 4 bases, with 8 bases separating them. The CDR3 has 13 amino acids. CDR1 is MNHNS, CDR2 SASEGT, per germline.